This paragraph reports one T cell receptor beta chain. Its antigen is undetermined. This CDR3 has 14 residues. CDR1 SGHRS and CDR2 YFSETQ come from the germline V gene. Trimming left V 0 bases short and J 7 bases short, with 13 bases between. In every patient, relapse followed autologous stem cell transplantation, while exposure to brentuximab vedotin differed. Best outcomes ranged across complete response, partial response and progressive disease. This specimen comes from a study of PD-1 blockade in classical Hodgkin lymphoma. Assay used: immunoSEQ multiplex PCR; TCRdb lists only in-frame clones, some missing. Among some 64,000 clones listed, 80% to 90% were seen once. Whole-study results and caveats: The study found complete responders had baseline diversity similar to newly diagnosed patients. TCR diversity rose significantly by C4D1 in CD4+ but not CD8+ cells. Newly diagnosed patients were reported to exhibit reduced baseline TCR diversity relative to healthy donors.

The sample here was peripheral blood mononuclear cells (PBMCs), taken at baseline. The chain carries TRBV5-1 and TRBJ2-5, with D tentatively TRBD2 (6 bases). The clonotype was recovered from a human donor with classical Hodgkin lymphoma. The CDR3 spells CASSLGGGAGTQYF. In nucleotides, the CDR3 is TGCGCCAGCAGCTTGGGCGGAGGGGCAGGGACCCAGTACTTC.